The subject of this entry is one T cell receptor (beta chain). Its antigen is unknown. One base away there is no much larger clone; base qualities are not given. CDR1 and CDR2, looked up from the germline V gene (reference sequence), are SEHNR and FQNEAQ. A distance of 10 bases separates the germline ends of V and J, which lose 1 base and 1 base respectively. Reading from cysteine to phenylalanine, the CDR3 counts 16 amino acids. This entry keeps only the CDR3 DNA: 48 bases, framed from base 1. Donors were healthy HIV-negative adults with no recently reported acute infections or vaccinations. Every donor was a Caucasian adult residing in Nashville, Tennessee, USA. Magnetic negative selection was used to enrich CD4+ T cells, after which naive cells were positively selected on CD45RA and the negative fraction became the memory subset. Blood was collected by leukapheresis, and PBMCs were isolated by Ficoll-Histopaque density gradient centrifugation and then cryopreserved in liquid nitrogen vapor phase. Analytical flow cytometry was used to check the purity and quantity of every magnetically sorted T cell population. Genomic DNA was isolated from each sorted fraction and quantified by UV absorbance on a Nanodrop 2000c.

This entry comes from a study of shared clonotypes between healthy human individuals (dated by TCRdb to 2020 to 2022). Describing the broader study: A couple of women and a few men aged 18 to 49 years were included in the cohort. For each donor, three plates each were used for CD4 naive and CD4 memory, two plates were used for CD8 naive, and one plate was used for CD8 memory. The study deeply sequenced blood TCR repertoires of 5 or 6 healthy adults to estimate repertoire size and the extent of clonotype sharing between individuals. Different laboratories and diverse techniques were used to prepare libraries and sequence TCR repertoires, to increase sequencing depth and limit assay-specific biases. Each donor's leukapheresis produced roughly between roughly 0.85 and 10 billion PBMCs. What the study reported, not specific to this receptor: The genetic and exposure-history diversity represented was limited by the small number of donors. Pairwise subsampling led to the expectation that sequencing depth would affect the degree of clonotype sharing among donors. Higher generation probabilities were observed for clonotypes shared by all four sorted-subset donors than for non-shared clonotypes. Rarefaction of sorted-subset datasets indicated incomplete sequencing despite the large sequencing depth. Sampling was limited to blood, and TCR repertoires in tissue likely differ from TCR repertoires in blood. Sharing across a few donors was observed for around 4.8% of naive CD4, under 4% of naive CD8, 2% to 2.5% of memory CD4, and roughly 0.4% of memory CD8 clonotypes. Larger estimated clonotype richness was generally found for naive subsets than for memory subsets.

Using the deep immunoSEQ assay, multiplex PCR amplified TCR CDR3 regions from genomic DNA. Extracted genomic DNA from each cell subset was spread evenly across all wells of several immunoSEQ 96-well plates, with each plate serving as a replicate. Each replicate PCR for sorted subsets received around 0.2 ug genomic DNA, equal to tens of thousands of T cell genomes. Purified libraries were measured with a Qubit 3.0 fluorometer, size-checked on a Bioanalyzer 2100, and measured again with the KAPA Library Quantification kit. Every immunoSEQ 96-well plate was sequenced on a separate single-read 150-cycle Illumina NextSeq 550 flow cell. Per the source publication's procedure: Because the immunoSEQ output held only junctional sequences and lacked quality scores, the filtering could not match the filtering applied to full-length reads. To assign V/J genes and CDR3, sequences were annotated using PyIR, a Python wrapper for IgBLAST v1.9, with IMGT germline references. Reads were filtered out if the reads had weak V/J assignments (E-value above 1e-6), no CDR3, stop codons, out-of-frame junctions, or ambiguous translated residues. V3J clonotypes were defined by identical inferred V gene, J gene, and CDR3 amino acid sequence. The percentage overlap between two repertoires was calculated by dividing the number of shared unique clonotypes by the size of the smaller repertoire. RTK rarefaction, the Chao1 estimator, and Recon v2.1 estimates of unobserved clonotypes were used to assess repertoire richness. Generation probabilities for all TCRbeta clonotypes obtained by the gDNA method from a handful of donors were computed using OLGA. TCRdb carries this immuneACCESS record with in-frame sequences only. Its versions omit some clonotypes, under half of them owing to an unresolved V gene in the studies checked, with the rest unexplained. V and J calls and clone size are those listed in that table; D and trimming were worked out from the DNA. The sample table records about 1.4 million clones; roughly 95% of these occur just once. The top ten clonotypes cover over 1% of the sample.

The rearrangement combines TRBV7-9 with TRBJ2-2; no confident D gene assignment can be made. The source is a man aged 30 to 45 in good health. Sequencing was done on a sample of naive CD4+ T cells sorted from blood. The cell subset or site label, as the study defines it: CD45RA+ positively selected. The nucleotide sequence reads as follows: TGTGCCAGCAGCTTAGAACAGCTTATGAACACCGGGGAGCTGTTTTTT. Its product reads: CASSLEQLMNTGELFF.